A selection of T cell receptor beta chains follows, all from one sample in a study of CD8+ T cells in alopecia areata. The assay was immunoSEQ multiplex PCR, and TCRdb's table has in-frame clones only and misses some. The data contain 150,000 or so clones, 86% of them seen just once; the ten biggest clones take up about 13%. The specimen comprised CD8+ T cells sorted from blood, sampled at week 4, from a patient treated with tofacitinib. Receptors originate from a human donor with alopecia areata. The CDR3 runs from the conserved cysteine through the conserved F or W.

v_gene: TRBV27; CDR3aa: CASSLKRASNYGYTF
v_gene: TRBV5-4; CDR3aa: CASSLEVNTEAFF
v_gene: TRBV29-1; CDR3aa: CSVETGAPYEQYF
v_gene: TRBV7-9; CDR3aa: CASSLPGQNKQFF
v_gene: TRBV7-9; CDR3aa: CASSLGRSEQFF
v_gene: TRBV9; CDR3aa: CASSPRQAGELFF
v_gene: TRBV7-8; CDR3aa: CASSPLPYEQYF
v_gene: TRBV10-2; CDR3aa: CASSDGVNEQFF
v_gene: TRBV4-1; CDR3aa: CASSLTERNEQFF
v_gene: TRBV7-7; CDR3aa: CASGRGIWSGSELGELFF
v_gene: TRBV7-9; CDR3aa: CASSPAGNQPQHF
v_gene: TRBV29-1; CDR3aa: CSVRGENYGYTF
v_gene: TRBV15; CDR3aa: CATSSLELADTQYF
v_gene: TRBV29-1; CDR3aa: CSVLTSISYNEQFF
v_gene: TRBV30; CDR3aa: CAWSATPAGDEQYF
v_gene: TRBV5-1; CDR3aa: CASSRPETYEQYF
v_gene: TRBV29-1; CDR3aa: CSVPGTSSYEQYF
v_gene: TRBV7-9; CDR3aa: CASSLGGTIKSGYTF
v_gene: TRBV25-1; CDR3aa: CASSPQGNYEQYF
v_gene: TRBV15; CDR3aa: CATSRVAGSTDTQYF
v_gene: TRBV4-1; CDR3aa: CASSQVLGKTEAFF
v_gene: TRBV29-1; CDR3aa: CSVEGGPYEQYF
v_gene: TRBV29-1; CDR3aa: CSVEVGVTNTGELFF
v_gene: TRBV19; CDR3aa: CASSTEGTASYEQYF
v_gene: TRBV7-9; CDR3aa: CASSLIRVAGENIQYF
v_gene: TRBV27; CDR3aa: CASSGGLNQPQHF
v_gene: TRBV7-9; CDR3aa: CASSLARRGDTGELFF
v_gene: TRBV29-1; CDR3aa: CSVSVAGGYEQYF
v_gene: TRBV30; CDR3aa: CAWSTRSGTGELFF
v_gene: TRBV14; CDR3aa: CASSQDYAGTASYEQYF
v_gene: TRBV13; CDR3aa: CASSSDRPNTGELFF
v_gene: TRBV13; CDR3aa: CASLLGVQGELFF
v_gene: TRBV18; CDR3aa: CASSPRGDPRIDF
v_gene: TRBV7-9; CDR3aa: CASSIGINEQFF
v_gene: TRBV11-1; CDR3aa: CASSNPGQISYNEQFF
v_gene: TRBV28; CDR3aa: CASSLHGRDTQYF
v_gene: TRBV9; CDR3aa: CASRGTSGAFTDTQYF
v_gene: TRBV27; CDR3aa: CATTRSAGGYYEQYF